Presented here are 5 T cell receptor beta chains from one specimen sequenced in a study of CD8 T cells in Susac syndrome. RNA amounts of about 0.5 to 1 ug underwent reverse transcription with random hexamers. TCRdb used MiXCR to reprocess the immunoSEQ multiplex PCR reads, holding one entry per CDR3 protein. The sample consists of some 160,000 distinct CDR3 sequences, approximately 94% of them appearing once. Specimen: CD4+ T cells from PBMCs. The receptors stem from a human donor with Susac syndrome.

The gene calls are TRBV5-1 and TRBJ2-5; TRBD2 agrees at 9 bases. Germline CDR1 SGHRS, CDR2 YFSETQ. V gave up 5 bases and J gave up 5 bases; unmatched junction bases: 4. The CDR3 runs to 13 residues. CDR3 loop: CASRRTSEETQYF. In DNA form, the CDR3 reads TGCGCCAGCAGAAGGACTAGCGAGGAGACCCAGTACTTC.

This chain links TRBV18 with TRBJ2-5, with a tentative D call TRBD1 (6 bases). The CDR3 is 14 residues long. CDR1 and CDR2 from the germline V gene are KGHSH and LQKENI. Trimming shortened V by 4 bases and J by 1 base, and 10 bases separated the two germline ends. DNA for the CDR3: TGTGCCAGCTCACGTACGGACAGCCAAGAGACCCAGTACTTC. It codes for CASSRTDSQETQYF.

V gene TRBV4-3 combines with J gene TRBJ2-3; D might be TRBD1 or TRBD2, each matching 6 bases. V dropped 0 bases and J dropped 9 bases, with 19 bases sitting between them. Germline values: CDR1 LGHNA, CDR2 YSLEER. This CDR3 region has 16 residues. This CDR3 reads CASSQDPGAGRPTQYF. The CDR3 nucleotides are TGCGCCAGCAGCCAAGACCCGGGGGCGGGGAGACCAACGCAGTATTTT.

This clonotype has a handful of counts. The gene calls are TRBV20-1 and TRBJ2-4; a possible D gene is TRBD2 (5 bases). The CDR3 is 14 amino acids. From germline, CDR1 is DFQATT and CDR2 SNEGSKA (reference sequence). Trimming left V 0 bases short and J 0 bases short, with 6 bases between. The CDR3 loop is CSAREEVAKNIQYF. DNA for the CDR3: TGCAGTGCTAGAGAGGAGGTAGCCAAAAACATTCAGTACTTC.

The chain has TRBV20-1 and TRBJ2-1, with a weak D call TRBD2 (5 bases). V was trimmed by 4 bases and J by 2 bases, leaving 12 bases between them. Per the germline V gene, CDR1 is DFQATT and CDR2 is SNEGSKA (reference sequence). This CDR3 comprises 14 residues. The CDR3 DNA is TGCAGTGCTAAGCGGACGAAAGCCTACAATGAGCAGTTCTTC. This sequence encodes CSAKRTKAYNEQFF.